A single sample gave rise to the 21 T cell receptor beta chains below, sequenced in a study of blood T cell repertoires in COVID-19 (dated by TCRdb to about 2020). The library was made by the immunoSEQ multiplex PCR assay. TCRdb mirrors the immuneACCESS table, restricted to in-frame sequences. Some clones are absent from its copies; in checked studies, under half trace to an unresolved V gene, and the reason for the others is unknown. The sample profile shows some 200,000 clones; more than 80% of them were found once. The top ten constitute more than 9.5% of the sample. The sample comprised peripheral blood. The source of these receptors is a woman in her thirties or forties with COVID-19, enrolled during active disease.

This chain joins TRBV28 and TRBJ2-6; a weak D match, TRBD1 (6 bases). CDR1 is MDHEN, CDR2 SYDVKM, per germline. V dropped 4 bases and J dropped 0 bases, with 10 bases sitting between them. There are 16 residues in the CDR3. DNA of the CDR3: TGTGCCAGCAGTTCCGGACAGCTCTCTGGGGCCAACGTCCTGACTTTC. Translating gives CASSSGQLSGANVLTF.

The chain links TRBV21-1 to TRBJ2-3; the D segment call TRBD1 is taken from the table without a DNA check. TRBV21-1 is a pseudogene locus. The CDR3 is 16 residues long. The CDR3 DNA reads TGTGCCAGCAGCTCAGGGAGGACAGGGAAATCAGATACGCAGTATTTT. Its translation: CASSSGRTGKSDTQYF.

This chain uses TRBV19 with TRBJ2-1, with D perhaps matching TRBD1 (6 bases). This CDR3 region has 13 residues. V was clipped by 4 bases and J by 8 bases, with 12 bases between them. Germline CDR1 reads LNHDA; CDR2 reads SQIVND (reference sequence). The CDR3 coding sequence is TGTGCCAGTAGTAGCTCCTACAGGGATGAGCAGTTCTTC. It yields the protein CASSSSYRDEQFF.

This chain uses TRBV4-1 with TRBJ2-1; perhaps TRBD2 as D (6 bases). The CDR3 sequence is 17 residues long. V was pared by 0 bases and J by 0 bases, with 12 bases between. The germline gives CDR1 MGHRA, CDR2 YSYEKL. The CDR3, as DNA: TGCGCCAGCAGCCAAGATGACTACGGGGGCTCCTACAATGAGCAGTTCTTC. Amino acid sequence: CASSQDDYGGSYNEQFF.

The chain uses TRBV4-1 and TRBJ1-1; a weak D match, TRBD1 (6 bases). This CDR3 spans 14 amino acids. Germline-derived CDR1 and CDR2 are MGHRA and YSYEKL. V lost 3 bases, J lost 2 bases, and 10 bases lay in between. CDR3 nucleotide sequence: TGCGCCAGCAGCCAGGAGGACAGTAACACTGAAGCTTTCTTT. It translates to CASSQEDSNTEAFF.

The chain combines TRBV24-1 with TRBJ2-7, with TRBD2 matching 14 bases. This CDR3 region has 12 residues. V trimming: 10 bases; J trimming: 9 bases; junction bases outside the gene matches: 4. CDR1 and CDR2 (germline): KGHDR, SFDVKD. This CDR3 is CATGTSGGVQYF. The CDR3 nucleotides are TGTGCCACAGGGACTAGCGGGGGTGTGCAGTACTTC.

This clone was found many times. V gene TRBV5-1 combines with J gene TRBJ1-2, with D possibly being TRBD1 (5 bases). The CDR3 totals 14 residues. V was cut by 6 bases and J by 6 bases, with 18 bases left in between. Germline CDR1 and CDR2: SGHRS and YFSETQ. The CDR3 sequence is CASNKRGQGDGYTF. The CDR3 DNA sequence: TGCGCCAGCAATAAAAGGGGCCAAGGGGATGGCTACACCTTC.

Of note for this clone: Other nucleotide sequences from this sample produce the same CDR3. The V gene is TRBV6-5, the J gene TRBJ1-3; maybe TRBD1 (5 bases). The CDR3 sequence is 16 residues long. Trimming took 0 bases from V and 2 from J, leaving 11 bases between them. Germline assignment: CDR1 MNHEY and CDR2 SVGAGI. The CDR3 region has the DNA TGTGCCAGCAGTTACTCGACGACAGCTACTGGAAACACCATATATTTT. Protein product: CASSYSTTATGNTIYF.

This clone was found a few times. CDR3 DNA: TGCGCCAGCAGTGAGATTTCAGGTTCACCCCTCCACTTT. Its translation: CASSEISGSPLHF. The chain combines TRBV10-2 with TRBJ1-6; D is unresolved. This CDR3 has 13 amino acids. Germline V gives CDR1 WSHSY, CDR2 SAAADI. Trimming removed 2 bases at V and 9 bases at J, with 8 bases between.

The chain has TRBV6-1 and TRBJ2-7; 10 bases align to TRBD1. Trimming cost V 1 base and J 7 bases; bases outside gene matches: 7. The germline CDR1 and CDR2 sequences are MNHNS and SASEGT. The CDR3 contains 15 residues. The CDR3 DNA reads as TGTGCCAGCAGTGAAGAACTGGGGACAGGGGTGGAGCAGTACGTC. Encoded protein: CASSEELGTGVEQYV.

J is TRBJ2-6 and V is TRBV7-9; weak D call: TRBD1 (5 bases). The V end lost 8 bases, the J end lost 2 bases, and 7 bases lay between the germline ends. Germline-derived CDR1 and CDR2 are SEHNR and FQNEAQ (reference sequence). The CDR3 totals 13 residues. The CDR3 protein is CASVRAGANVLTF. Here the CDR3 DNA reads TGTGCCAGCGTCAGGGCTGGGGCCAACGTCCTGACTTTC.

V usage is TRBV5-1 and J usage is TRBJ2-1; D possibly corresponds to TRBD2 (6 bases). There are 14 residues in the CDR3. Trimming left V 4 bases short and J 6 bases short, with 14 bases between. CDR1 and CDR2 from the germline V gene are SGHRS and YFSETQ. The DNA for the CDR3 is TGCGCCAGCAGCCCCAAAGGAGGGATCAATGAGCAGTTCTTC. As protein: CASSPKGGINEQFF.

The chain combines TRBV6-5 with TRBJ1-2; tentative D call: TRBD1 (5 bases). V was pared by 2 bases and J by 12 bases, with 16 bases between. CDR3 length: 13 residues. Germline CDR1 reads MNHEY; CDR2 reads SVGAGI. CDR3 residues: CASSYRRGEGNTF. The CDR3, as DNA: TGTGCCAGCAGTTACCGAAGAGGGGAGGGGAACACCTTC.

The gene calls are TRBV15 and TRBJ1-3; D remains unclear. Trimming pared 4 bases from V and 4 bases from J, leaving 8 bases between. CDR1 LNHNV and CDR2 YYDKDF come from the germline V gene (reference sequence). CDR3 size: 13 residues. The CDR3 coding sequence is TGTGCCACCAGCACTGGCGGGGGAAACACCATATATTTT. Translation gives CATSTGGGNTIYF.

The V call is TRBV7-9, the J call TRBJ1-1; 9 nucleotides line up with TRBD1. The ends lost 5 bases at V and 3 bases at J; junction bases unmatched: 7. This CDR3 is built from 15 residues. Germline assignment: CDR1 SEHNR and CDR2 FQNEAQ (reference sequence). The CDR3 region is CASSPRDRVYTEAFF. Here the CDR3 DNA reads TGTGCCAGCAGCCCCCGGGACAGGGTTTACACTGAAGCTTTCTTT.

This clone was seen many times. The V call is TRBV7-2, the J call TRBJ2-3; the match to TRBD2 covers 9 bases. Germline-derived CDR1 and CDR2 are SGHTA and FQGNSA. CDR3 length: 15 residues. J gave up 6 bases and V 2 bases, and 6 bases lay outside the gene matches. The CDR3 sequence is CASSLLRGGVDTQYF. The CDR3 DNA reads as TGTGCCAGCAGCTTATTGCGGGGGGGCGTGGATACGCAGTATTTT.

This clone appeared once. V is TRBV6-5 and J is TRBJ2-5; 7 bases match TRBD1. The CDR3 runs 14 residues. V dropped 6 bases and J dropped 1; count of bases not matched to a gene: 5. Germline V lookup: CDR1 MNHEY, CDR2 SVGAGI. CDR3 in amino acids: CASRQTGIQETQYF. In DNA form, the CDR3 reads TGTGCCAGCAGACAGACAGGGATCCAAGAGACCCAGTACTTC.

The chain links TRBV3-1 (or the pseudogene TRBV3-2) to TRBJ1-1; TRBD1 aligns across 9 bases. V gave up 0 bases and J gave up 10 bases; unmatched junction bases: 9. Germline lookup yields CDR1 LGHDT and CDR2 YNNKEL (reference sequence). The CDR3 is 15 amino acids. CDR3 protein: CASSQDRAGTGRAFF. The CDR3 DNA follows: TGTGCCAGCAGCCAAGATCGGGCCGGGACAGGGCGAGCTTTCTTT.

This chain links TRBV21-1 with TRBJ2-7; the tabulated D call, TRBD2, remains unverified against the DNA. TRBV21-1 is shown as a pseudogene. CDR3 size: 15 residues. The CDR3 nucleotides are TGTGCCAGCAGCAAAGCCCACCGGGGGGGCCACGAGCAGTACTTC. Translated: CASSKAHRGGHEQYF.

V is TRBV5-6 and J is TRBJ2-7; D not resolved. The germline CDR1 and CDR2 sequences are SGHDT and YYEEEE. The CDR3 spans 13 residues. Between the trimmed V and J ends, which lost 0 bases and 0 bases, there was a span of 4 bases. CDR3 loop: CASSLAVSYEQYV. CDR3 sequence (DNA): TGTGCCAGCAGCTTGGCGGTCTCCTACGAGCAGTACGTC.

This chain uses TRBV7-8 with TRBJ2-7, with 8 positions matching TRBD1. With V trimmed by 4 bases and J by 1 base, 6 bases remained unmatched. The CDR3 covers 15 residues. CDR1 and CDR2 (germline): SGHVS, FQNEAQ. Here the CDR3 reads CASSSGQGRSYEQYV. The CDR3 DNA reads TGTGCCAGCAGCTCAGGACAGGGTCGGTCCTACGAGCAGTACGTC.